These 22 T cell receptor beta chains were sequenced from one sample in a study of T-cell memory formation after mild COVID-19. TCRdb recomputed calls from the 5' RACE reads with MiXCR, one row per CDR3 protein. The sample includes around 200,000 distinct CDR3 sequences, around a fifth of them seen just once. The material sequenced was PBMCs or a T cell subset sorted from them (not recorded which). The source of these receptors is an adult woman who had mild COVID-19 (a few samples of this study predate the infection). Cell type and time point are not known.

This clonotype was counted a few times. The rearrangement joins TRBV6-5 to TRBJ2-7; D remains ambiguous. Deletions cut 2 bases from V and 6 bases from J, with 11 bases between. Germline values: CDR1 MNHEY, CDR2 SVGAGI. The CDR3 runs 13 residues. The CDR3 loop is CASSYTGIGEQYF. CDR3 bases: TGTGCCAGCAGTTACACCGGAATTGGCGAGCAGTACTTC.

V is TRBV2 and J is TRBJ1-5; D uncertain. Germline CDR1 is SNHLY and CDR2 is FYNNEI. The CDR3 runs to 12 residues. Trimming took 4 bases from V and 4 from J, leaving 5 bases between them. In nucleotides, the CDR3 is TGTGCCAGCAGTGGGCGGAATCAGCCCCAGCATTTT. It translates to CASSGRNQPQHF.

This clonotype was observed a few times. This chain links TRBV30 with TRBJ1-2, with D maybe TRBD1 (5 bases). The length of the CDR3 is 12 residues. CDR1 is GTSNPN and CDR2 is SVGIG in the germline V gene (reference sequence). The V gene lost 0 bases and the J gene lost 8 bases, with 10 bases spanning the gap. The CDR3 sequence is CAWSVPGEGYTF. CDR3 coding DNA: TGTGCCTGGAGTGTACCGGGGGAAGGCTACACCTTC.

The rearrangement joins TRBV9 to TRBJ2-1; D tentatively reads TRBD1 or TRBD2 (5 bases each). Germline V gene sequence: CDR1 SGDLS, CDR2 YYNGEE. This CDR3 region has 13 residues. V lost 0 bases and J 8 bases, leaving 9 bases between the germline ends. CDR3 DNA sequence: TGTGCCAGCAGCGTAGGGCTGGGGGATGAGCAGTTCTTC. Translation: CASSVGLGDEQFF.

This clonotype has more than one count but fewer than ten. The chain links TRBV7-6 to TRBJ1-4; the match to TRBD1 covers 7 bases. Germline V gene lookup returns CDR1 SGHVS and CDR2 FNYEAQ. The CDR3 is 15 amino acids. V dropped 2 bases and J dropped 7; count of bases not matched to a gene: 7. The CDR3 bases are TGTGCCAGCAGCTTAATACAGGGGTTGGGTGAAAAACTGTTTTTT. It encodes CASSLIQGLGEKLFF.

The chain recombines TRBV27 with TRBJ1-2; weak D call: TRBD1 (6 bases). Germline V CDR1 and CDR2: MNHEY, SMNVEV (reference sequence). This CDR3 spans 17 amino acids. V was trimmed by 5 bases and J by 6 bases, leaving 25 bases between them. CDR3 DNA sequence: TGTGCCAGCAGTGTCGAGGGGGGCGCAAGTGGGTTTGATGGCTACACCTTC. It codes for CASSVEGGASGFDGYTF.

There are a few counts of this clonotype. The chain joins TRBV6-1 to TRBJ1-5, with D perhaps TRBD1 (6 bases). The germline gives CDR1 MNHNS, CDR2 SASEGT. The V end lost 4 bases, the J end lost 2 bases, and 15 bases lay between the germline ends. CDR3 length: 16 residues. CDR3 amino acids: CASSARRGAGNQPQHF. The CDR3 DNA sequence: TGTGCCAGCAGTGCCAGACGGGGGGCTGGCAATCAGCCCCAGCATTTT.

This clonotype occurred many times. The chain recombines TRBV5-1 with TRBJ2-5; D is possibly TRBD1 (6 bases). Germline V gene data show CDR1 as SGHRS and CDR2 as YFSETQ. The CDR3 length is 14 residues. V lost 2 bases and J lost 3, with 11 bases in between. The CDR3 sequence: CASSLGPGEETQYF. CDR3 DNA: TGCGCCAGCAGCTTAGGTCCAGGGGAAGAGACCCAGTACTTC.

This chain uses TRBV6-5 with TRBJ2-3, with TRBD1 matching 7 bases. The germline V gene encodes CDR1 MNHEY and CDR2 SVGAGI. The CDR3 has 15 residues. With V trimmed by 0 bases and J by 4 bases, 4 bases remained unmatched. CDR3 residues: CASSYSGQGADTQYF. The CDR3 bases are TGTGCCAGCAGTTACTCAGGGCAGGGGGCAGATACGCAGTATTTT.

The rearrangement links TRBV27 to TRBJ1-1; 10 bases are a match to TRBD1. CDR3 length: 16 residues. Trimming cost V 5 bases and J 4 bases; bases outside gene matches: 10. Germline V gives CDR1 MNHEY, CDR2 SMNVEV (reference sequence). This chain's CDR3 is CASSPSTGTGVTEAFF. The CDR3 DNA sequence: TGTGCCAGCAGTCCCTCGACCGGGACAGGGGTCACTGAAGCTTTCTTT.

This clonotype was observed a handful of times. V usage is TRBV5-1 and J usage is TRBJ2-1; 11 bases are shared with TRBD2. Trimming took 0 bases from V and 3 from J; bases not matched to a gene: 11. Germline loops: CDR1 SGHRS, CDR2 YFSETQ. The CDR3 length is 19 residues. CDR3 sequence (DNA): TGCGCCAGCAGCTTGGAGGCCATTTCCGGACTAGCGGGCTACAATGAGCAGTTCTTC. Translating gives CASSLEAISGLAGYNEQFF.

This clonotype was detected only a few times. The chain carries TRBV27 and TRBJ1-2, with TRBD1 as a possible D gene (5 bases). CDR3 length: 13 residues. Germline CDR1 is MNHEY and CDR2 is SMNVEV (reference sequence). The ends were cut back, 5 bases at V and 4 bases at J, with 11 bases in the middle. In nucleotides, the CDR3 is TGTGCCAGCAGTCCCGGACATGGCTATGGCTACACCTTC. Amino acids: CASSPGHGYGYTF.

This clonotype appeared a few times. The rearrangement links TRBV6-5 to TRBJ1-2; D not certain. Trimming cost V 2 bases and J 3 bases, with 10 bases left between them. The CDR3 runs to 14 residues. Germline V gene lookup returns CDR1 MNHEY and CDR2 SVGAGI. The CDR3: CASSYKLGYYGYTF. The CDR3 coding sequence is TGTGCCAGCAGTTACAAGCTGGGCTACTATGGCTACACCTTC.

This clonotype has a handful of counts. The J gene is TRBJ2-1, the V gene TRBV7-2; no definite D call. Germline CDR1 is SGHTA and CDR2 is FQGNSA. V was clipped by 5 bases and J by 7 bases, with 24 bases between them. The CDR3 is made up of 17 amino acids. The CDR3 sequence: CASSVHYNGPERNEQFF. The DNA for the CDR3 is TGTGCCAGCAGCGTACATTATAACGGGCCAGAACGGAATGAGCAGTTCTTC.

The chain combines TRBV12-3 or TRBV12-4 with TRBJ1-2; 7 bases align to TRBD1. CDR3 length: 11 residues. With 3 bases clipped from V and 9 bases from J, the junction kept 1 base outside the gene matches. CDR3 region: CASSLGQSYTF. The DNA of the CDR3 is TGTGCCAGCAGTTTGGGACAGAGCTACACCTTC.

This clonotype has more than one count but fewer than ten. The chain employs TRBV15 and TRBJ2-1; 8 nucleotides line up with TRBD1. V shed 5 bases, J shed 8 bases, and the junction held 5 bases outside the gene matches. CDR1 is LNHNV and CDR2 is YYDKDF in the germline V gene (reference sequence). The CDR3 contains 13 residues. The CDR3 sequence: CATSEDRAHEQFF. The CDR3 DNA reads as TGTGCCACCAGCGAGGACAGGGCCCATGAGCAGTTCTTC.

This clonotype was detected ten times or more. At one of its ends the junction is not consistent with the germline gene, which may arise from a read error. The CDR3, as DNA: TGTGCCAGCAGCCAAGTCGGTCAGCCCCAGCATTTT. It codes for CASSQVGQPQHF. The rearrangement joins TRBV4-1 to TRBJ1-5; no definite D call. Germline V lookup: CDR1 MGHRA, CDR2 YSYEKL. The CDR3 loop spans 12 amino acids.

A few counts support this clonotype. The CDR3 DNA sequence: TGTGCCAGCAGCTGGTCCTACAATGAGCAGTTCTTC. This gives the protein CASSWSYNEQFF. This chain joins TRBV6-2 or TRBV6-3 and TRBJ2-1; D not certain. This CDR3 spans 12 amino acids. Germline CDR1 and CDR2: MNHEY and SVGEGT. V shed 6 bases and J shed 1 base, with 4 bases lying between them.

In this sample, this clonotype turned up many times. The genes are TRBV9 and TRBJ1-1; maybe TRBD1 (6 bases). V dropped 4 bases and J dropped 1 base, with 14 bases sitting between them. The CDR3 covers 15 residues. Germline V gene lookup returns CDR1 SGDLS and CDR2 YYNGEE. The CDR3 sequence: CASSTPGHSNTEAFF. As DNA, the CDR3 is TGTGCCAGCAGCACGCCGGGACATTCGAACACTGAAGCTTTCTTT.

V is TRBV12-3 or TRBV12-4 and J is TRBJ1-2; D unclear. V was shortened by 4 bases and J by 4 bases, with 16 bases between the two germline ends. This CDR3 contains 15 residues. In DNA form, the CDR3 reads TGTGCCAGCAGTTCACACCTTACGGCATCCTATGGCTACACCTTC. Residues: CASSSHLTASYGYTF.

This clonotype came up a few times. The chain uses TRBV11-2 and TRBJ1-1, with D possibly TRBD1 on 6 matching bases. V shed 1 base and J shed 0 bases, with 15 bases lying between them. Germline-derived CDR1 and CDR2 are SGHAT and FQNNGV. This CDR3 comprises 17 residues. CDR3 sequence: CASSLAGDTLMNTEAFF. CDR3 in DNA: TGTGCCAGCAGCTTAGCTGGGGACACACTGATGAACACTGAAGCTTTCTTT.

On this clonotype itself: A much more abundant neighbour one base away suggests this may be a read error. The chain recombines TRBV6-5 with TRBJ2-7; a weak D match, TRBD1 (5 bases). This CDR3 contains 15 residues. V lost 5 bases, J lost 2 bases, and 16 bases lay in between. The germline gives CDR1 MNHEY, CDR2 SVGAGI. The DNA for the CDR3 is TGTGCCAGCAGTCCTGACAGCGATGCAACCTACGAGCAGTACTTC. Protein product: CASSPDSDATYEQYF.